This TCR beta chain was profiled in a study of cytomegalovirus exposure and HLA in healthy donors. Whole-study context: Earlier results showed roughly 120 million unique TCR beta sequences derived from approximately 170 million T cells.

V lost 4 bases, J lost 4 bases, and 10 bases lay in between. The CDR3 sequence is 13 residues long. The germline V gene encodes CDR1 SGHAT and CDR2 FQNNGV. Study-wide points: Immune exposure information comprised only CMV serostatus. Researchers reported in a later analysis that a missense DCLRE1C variant was tied to TCR beta V- and J-gene trimming.

The PCR used 60 Vbeta and 13 Jbeta primers. Clones were sequenced by immunoSEQ multiplex PCR, and TCRdb holds only the in-frame ones, with some missing. The table lists 100,000 to 150,000 clones, about 78% of them singletons. Worth noting for this clone: Its antigen is undetermined.

These donors counted as nominally healthy when sampled, but unrecorded immune exposures were likely. This chain joins TRBV11-2 and TRBJ2-5; tentatively, D is TRBD1 (5 bases). The clonotype originates from a man aged 30 to 39 in good health and CMV-seronegative. Material: PBMCs. CDR3 in DNA: TGTGCCAGCAGCTCTAGGCAGGGAGAGACCCAGTACTTC. Its protein is CASSSRQGETQYF. The full variable domain, completed using reference TRBV11-2 and TRBJ2-5, is EAGVAQSPRYKIIEKRQSVAFWCNPISGHATLYWYQQILGQGPKLLIQFQNNGVVDDSQLPKDRFSAERLKGVDSTLKIQPAKLEDSAVYLCASSSRQGETQYFGPGTRLLVL.